This T cell receptor (beta chain) comes out of a study of T cell clones after liver transplantation. Assay: immunoSEQ multiplex PCR; the TCRdb copy retains only in-frame clones and omits some. The table records 45,000 to 55,000 clones, roughly 84% of them present only once. Remarks on this clone: No antigen is known for it.

Germline CDR1 is SGHDT and CDR2 is YYEEEE. Trimming took 5 bases from V and 5 from J, leaving 14 bases between them. The CDR3 is 13 residues long. The study, taken as a whole, reports: Conclusions were preliminary, with small, heterogeneous patient groups. Graft donor-reactive T cells may have migrated into the graft rather than being deleted.

The V and J genes are TRBV5-6 and TRBJ2-7, with D perhaps matching TRBD1 (6 bases). Specimen: CD4+ T cells from blood, collected before liver transplant. The receptor was derived from a human donor who received a liver transplant. The CDR3 is CASRIQGPNEQYF. The CDR3 DNA follows: TGTGCCAGCAGAATACAGGGTCCGAACGAGCAGTACTTC.